This T cell receptor beta chain is drawn from a study of shared clonotypes between healthy human individuals. Study observations and caveats: Sampling used blood alone; tissue repertoires probably differ.

Comment on this clone: Its target is unknown.

The V segment lost 7 bases and the J segment 9 bases; nucleotides outside the gene matches: 14. The CDR3 is 16 amino acids. In germline, CDR1 is WSHSY, CDR2 SAAADI. This table comes from immunoSEQ multiplex PCR, and its TCRdb copy is limited to in-frame clones, with some not included. The repertoire consists of 2 million to 2.5 million clones, with about 90% occurring once and the leading ten covering approximately 0.4%. This chain joins TRBV10-2 and TRBJ2-1; 11 bases align to TRBD2. Sequenced: naive CD4+ T cells from PBMCs. Noted subset: CD45RA+ positively selected. The receptor's source is a man younger than 30 in good health. Some clones in this sample may be carry-over from other donors' samples. The CDR3: CASIRVGSGREGEQFF. CDR3 nucleotides: TGCGCCAGCATCCGGGTGGGTAGCGGGAGGGAGGGTGAGCAGTTCTTC.